This TCR beta chain is drawn from a study of shared clonotypes between healthy human individuals. Study outcomes and limitations: Naive subsets tended to show greater estimated richness than memory subsets.

The protocol was immunoSEQ multiplex PCR, while the TCRdb copy is restricted to in-frame clones and leaves out a portion. This table has 550,000 to 800,000 clones, less than 95% appearing once. As to this clone: The antigen remains undetermined.

The V and J ends lost 0 bases and 5 bases respectively, with 10 bases between them. Germline V CDR1 and CDR2: MNHEY, SMNVEV (reference sequence). The CDR3 totals 14 residues. The sequenced sample consisted of memory CD8+ T cells from PBMCs. Subset reported: CD45RO+ cells pooled with CCR7-negative TemRA cells. The V call is TRBV27, the J call TRBJ1-2; no firm D call. The clonotype originates from a man aged 18 to 29 in good health. Some clones in this sample may be carry-over from other donors' samples. CDR3 protein: CASSLSGVGYGYTF. CDR3 sequence (DNA): TGTGCCAGCAGTTTATCTGGGGTAGGGTATGGCTACACCTTC.